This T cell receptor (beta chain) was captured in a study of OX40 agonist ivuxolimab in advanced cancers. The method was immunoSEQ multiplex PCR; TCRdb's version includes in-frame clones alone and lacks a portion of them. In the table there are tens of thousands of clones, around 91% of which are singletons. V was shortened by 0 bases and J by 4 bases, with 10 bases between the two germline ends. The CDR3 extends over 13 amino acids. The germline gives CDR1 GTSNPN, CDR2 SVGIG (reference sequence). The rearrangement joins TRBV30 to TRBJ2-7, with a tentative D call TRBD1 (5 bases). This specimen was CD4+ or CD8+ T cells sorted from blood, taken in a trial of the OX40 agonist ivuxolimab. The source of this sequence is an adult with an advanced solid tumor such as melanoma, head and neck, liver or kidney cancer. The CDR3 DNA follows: TGTGCCTGGAGTGTAGGGGAAGAATACGAGCAGTACTTC. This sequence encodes CAWSVGEEYEQYF.